The 25 T cell receptor beta chains given below trace back to one sample, sequenced in a study of blood T cell repertoires in COVID-19. TCRdb's table, derived via immunoSEQ multiplex PCR, lists solely in-frame clones and lacks some. The sample gives around 320,000 clones, around 90% of which show up once; roughly 2.3% is in the top ten. The sequenced sample was peripheral blood. The receptors were gathered from a young man with active or convalescent COVID-19.

The chain joins TRBV6-2 or TRBV6-3 to TRBJ2-1, with 14 bases lining up with TRBD2. V trimming: 4 bases; J trimming: 7 bases; junction bases outside the gene matches: 12. Germline V gene data show CDR1 as MNHEY and CDR2 as SVGEGT. The CDR3 covers 18 residues. CDR3 in amino acids: CASSFSRLAGGIGNEQFF. CDR3 DNA: TGTGCCAGCAGTTTTTCGAGACTAGCGGGGGGGATTGGAAATGAGCAGTTCTTC.

The chain uses TRBV3-1 (or the pseudogene TRBV3-2) and TRBJ2-2, with D hard to call. This CDR3 comprises 14 residues. V dropped 5 bases and J dropped 3 bases, with 10 bases sitting between them. CDR1 and CDR2 from the germline V gene are LGHDT and YNNKEL (reference sequence). The CDR3 loop is CASSARHYTGELFF. DNA for the CDR3: TGTGCCAGCAGCGCCCGACACTACACCGGGGAGCTGTTTTTT.

The sample holds one count of this clone. J is TRBJ2-3 and V is TRBV5-1; 12 bases line up with TRBD2. V trimming: 4 bases; J trimming: 5 bases; junction bases outside the gene matches: 8. Looked up from germline, CDR1 is SGHRS and CDR2 is YFSETQ. CDR3 length: 16 amino acids. The CDR3 spells CASSTGLAGTLDTQYF. The CDR3 DNA sequence: TGCGCCAGCAGCACAGGACTAGCGGGAACACTAGATACGCAGTATTTT.

This rearrangement joins TRBV12-3 or TRBV12-4 to TRBJ1-1; 7 bases align to TRBD1. Unmatched junction bases numbered 3, after V lost 7 bases and J lost 4 bases. CDR3 length: 12 amino acids. This chain's CDR3 is CASNTGVTEAFF. The CDR3 DNA reads as TGTGCCAGCAATACAGGGGTCACTGAAGCTTTCTTT.

The chain employs TRBV7-2 and TRBJ2-6, with TRBD1 as a possible D gene (6 bases). Deletions cut 6 bases from V and 3 bases from J, with 12 bases between. Germline-derived CDR1 and CDR2 are SGHTA and FQGNSA. This CDR3 has 15 amino acids. The CDR3 loop reads CASSTLGGGANVLTF. The CDR3 DNA reads as TGTGCCAGCAGTACTTTAGGGGGTGGGGCCAACGTCCTGACTTTC.

This chain uses TRBV4-1 with TRBJ2-7, with 9 bases lining up with TRBD1. With 4 bases clipped from V and 3 bases from J, the junction kept 10 bases outside the gene matches. Germline V gene lookup returns CDR1 MGHRA and CDR2 YSYEKL. The CDR3 totals 16 residues. The CDR3 spells CASSPNPGQGNYEQYF. In DNA form, the CDR3 reads TGCGCCAGCAGCCCTAATCCGGGACAGGGAAACTACGAGCAGTACTTC.

The rearrangement links TRBV15 to TRBJ1-1; a possible D gene is TRBD1 (6 bases). The V gene's germline CDR1 is LNHNV and CDR2 YYDKDF (reference sequence). This CDR3 comprises 13 residues. V was shortened by 8 bases and J by 5 bases, with 15 bases between the two germline ends. The CDR3 loop reads CATAGQWNTEAFF. CDR3 nucleotides: TGTGCCACCGCCGGACAGTGGAATACTGAAGCTTTCTTT.

This rearrangement joins TRBV19 to TRBJ1-6; TRBD1 might be the D (5 bases). Germline CDR1 reads LNHDA; CDR2 reads SQIVND (reference sequence). The CDR3 extends over 13 amino acids. V was shortened by 10 bases and J by 7 bases, with 14 bases between the two germline ends. Here the CDR3 DNA reads TGTGCCACCCGGGGGGGATTGAATTCACCCCTCCACTTT. Translation gives CATRGGLNSPLHF. Full variable domain (outside the CDR3, taken from reference TRBV19 and TRBJ1-6): DGGITQSPKYLFRKEGQNVTLSCEQNLNHDAMYWYRQDPGQGLRLIYYSQIVNDFQKGDIAEGYSVSREKKESFPLTVTSAQKNPTAFYLCATRGGLNSPLHFGNGTRLTVT.

The CDR3 region is CASSPLGRKRANYGYTF. The CDR3 DNA is TGTGCCAGCAGCCCCTTGGGGCGAAAAAGAGCTAACTATGGCTACACCTTC. V is TRBV7-2 and J is TRBJ1-2, with D perhaps TRBD1 (5 bases). Germline V gene data show CDR1 as SGHTA and CDR2 as FQGNSA. V lost 5 bases, J lost 0 bases, and 19 bases lay in between. The CDR3 length is 17 residues.

The chain combines TRBV27 with TRBJ1-4, with 7 nucleotides matching TRBD1. The germline CDR1 and CDR2 sequences are MNHEY and SMNVEV (reference sequence). The CDR3 extends over 16 amino acids. Trimming took 6 bases from V and 7 from J; bases not matched to a gene: 14. The CDR3: CASSPLGTGDREKLFF. The DNA of the CDR3 is TGTGCCAGCAGCCCACTGGGTACAGGGGATCGTGAAAAACTGTTTTTT. Supplemented by reference TRBV27 and TRBJ1-4, the full variable domain reads EAQVTQNPRYLITVTGKKLTVTCSQNMNHEYMSWYRQDPGLGLRQIYYSMNVEVTDKGDVPEGYKVSRKEKRNFPLILESPSPNQTSLYFCASSPLGTGDREKLFFGSGTQLSVL.

This clone is a singleton in its sample. The chain uses TRBV19 and TRBJ2-7, with TRBD1 identical over 7 bases. With 10 bases clipped from V and 3 bases from J, the junction kept 12 bases outside the gene matches. The CDR3 is made up of 14 amino acids. CDR1 is LNHDA and CDR2 is SQIVND in the germline V gene (reference sequence). The CDR3 region is CATTKTGKGYEQYF. Here the CDR3 DNA reads TGTGCCACCACGAAGACAGGGAAAGGCTACGAGCAGTACTTC.

The rearrangement uses TRBV27 and TRBJ2-2, with 8 positions matching TRBD1. Germline CDR1 MNHEY, CDR2 SMNVEV (reference sequence). V lost 6 bases and J lost 7; bases outside the gene matches: 7. There are 14 residues in the CDR3. In DNA, the CDR3 is TGTGCCAGCAGATCGACAGGGGAAGTCGGGGAGCTGTTTTTT. This encodes CASRSTGEVGELFF.

V is TRBV5-4 and J is TRBJ2-6; possibly TRBD1 for D (6 bases). Germline V gives CDR1 SGHNT, CDR2 YYREEE (reference sequence). With 3 bases removed from V and 18 bases from J, the gap between germline ends came to 19 bases. The CDR3 runs 13 residues. CDR3 amino acids: CASSSSVGASPTF. The CDR3 nucleotides are TGTGCCAGCAGCTCCTCGGTGGGGGCCTCCCCGACTTTC. The full variable domain, in which reference TRBV5-4 and TRBJ2-6 provide the parts outside the CDR3, is ETGVTQSPTHLIKTRGQQVTLRCSSQSGHNTVSWYQQALGQGPQFIFQYYREEENGRGNFPPRFSGLQFPNYSSELNVNALELDDSALYLCASSSSVGASPTFGAGSRLTVL.

The sample holds one count of this clone. V and J are TRBV6-1 and TRBJ1-1, with 9 bases lining up with TRBD1. With V trimmed by 1 base and J by 3 bases, 3 bases remained unmatched. Germline CDR1 MNHNS, CDR2 SASEGT. There are 15 residues in the CDR3. The CDR3 reads CASSEVTGGYTEAFF. The CDR3 bases are TGTGCCAGCAGTGAAGTGACAGGGGGGTACACTGAAGCTTTCTTT.

V gene TRBV6-4 combines with J gene TRBJ1-2; 8 nucleotides align to TRBD1. The CDR3 sequence is 15 residues long. The V segment lost 6 bases and the J segment 3 bases; nucleotides outside the gene matches: 9. Germline V gives CDR1 MRHNA, CDR2 SNTAGT. The CDR3 reads CASRTGDRSDYGYTF. The CDR3 DNA sequence: TGTGCCAGCAGGACAGGGGACAGGTCGGACTATGGCTACACCTTC.

V is TRBV2 and J is TRBJ1-2, with TRBD1 as a possible D gene (6 bases). This CDR3 is built from 17 residues. The germline V gene encodes CDR1 SNHLY and CDR2 FYNNEI. Trimming removed 5 bases at V and 0 bases at J, with 19 bases between. The CDR3 reads CASSQTLYGTTNYGYTF. CDR3 nucleotides: TGTGCCAGCAGTCAAACCCTATACGGGACAACTAACTATGGCTACACCTTC.

The V gene is TRBV5-5, the J gene TRBJ2-2, with D maybe TRBD1 (6 bases). Germline V gene lookup returns CDR1 SGHKS and CDR2 YYEKEE (reference sequence). The V end was cut by 4 bases, the J end by 0 bases, with 10 bases between. This CDR3 is 15 amino acids long. The CDR3: CASSPGTSNTGELFF. The CDR3 region has the DNA TGTGCCAGCAGCCCCGGGACATCGAACACCGGGGAGCTGTTTTTT.

J is TRBJ2-3 and V is TRBV5-6; 10 bases agree with TRBD2. The germline CDR1 and CDR2 sequences are SGHDT and YYEEEE. V gave up 4 bases and J gave up 4 bases; unmatched junction bases: 12. This CDR3 has 17 residues. The CDR3, as DNA: TGTGCCAGCAGCCTCCCGATACCGACTAGCGGGCCAGATACGCAGTATTTT. It yields the protein CASSLPIPTSGPDTQYF.

The chain employs TRBV2 and TRBJ2-4; weak D call: TRBD2 (5 bases). V was clipped by 10 bases and J by 8 bases, with 18 bases between them. This CDR3 region has 13 residues. Germline V gene sequence: CDR1 SNHLY, CDR2 FYNNEI. Written as DNA, the CDR3 is TGTGCCACCGGAGGAGAAAGAGTAGACATTCAGTACTTC. Translation gives CATGGERVDIQYF.

CDR3 nucleotide sequence: TGTGCCAGTAGTCCCTCGCTGGAGAGCAATCAGCCCCAGCATTTT. It translates to CASSPSLESNQPQHF. This rearrangement joins TRBV19 to TRBJ1-5; D unresolved. This CDR3 contains 15 residues. Per the germline V gene, CDR1 is LNHDA and CDR2 is SQIVND (reference sequence). Trimming shortened V by 5 bases and J by 1 base, and 12 bases separated the two germline ends.

This sequence joins TRBV7-2 and TRBJ2-5, with 9 bases matching TRBD1. The CDR3 is 16 residues long. Germline CDR1 SGHTA, CDR2 FQGNSA. The V and J ends lost 5 bases and 5 bases, in that order; junction bases with no gene match: 12. The CDR3 DNA reads as TGTGCCAGCAGCCCCCCGGGACAGGGTGATCTTGAGACCCAGTACTTC. This translates into CASSPPGQGDLETQYF.

The J gene is TRBJ2-5, the V gene TRBV29-1, with 7 positions matching TRBD1. There are 12 residues in the CDR3. From germline, CDR1 is SQVTM and CDR2 ANQGSEA. Trimming took 7 bases from V and 2 from J; bases not matched to a gene: 4. The CDR3 spells CSACRGQETQYF. Here the CDR3 DNA reads TGCAGCGCCTGCAGGGGGCAAGAGACCCAGTACTTC. Filled out from reference TRBV29-1 and TRBJ2-5, the complete variable domain reads SAVISQKPSRDICQRGTSLTIQCQVDSQVTMMFWYRQQPGQSLTLIATANQGSEATYESGFVIDKFPISRPNLTFSTLTVSNMSPEDSSIYLCSACRGQETQYFGPGTRLLVL.

V is TRBV5-1 and J is TRBJ1-5; D is possibly TRBD1 (5 bases). The V end lost 5 bases, the J end lost 2 bases, and 17 bases lay between the germline ends. Germline CDR1 and CDR2: SGHRS and YFSETQ. This CDR3 region has 16 residues. The CDR3 DNA reads TGCGCCAGCAGTCTCGACGGGCAGGGCGGCAATCAGCCCCAGCATTTT. Its translation: CASSLDGQGGNQPQHF.

The chain couples TRBV5-1 to TRBJ1-4, with D possibly TRBD1 on 6 matching bases. The V end was cut by 2 bases, the J end by 8 bases, with 16 bases between. This CDR3 is 15 amino acids long. Germline V CDR1 and CDR2: SGHRS, YFSETQ. The CDR3 here is CASSLGDTPGEKLFF. The DNA for the CDR3 is TGCGCCAGCAGCTTAGGGGACACCCCGGGAGAAAAACTGTTTTTT.

This clone was detected only once. This chain uses TRBV5-1 with TRBJ1-4, with D hard to call. The CDR3 runs to 15 residues. CDR1 SGHRS and CDR2 YFSETQ come from the germline V gene. V lost 0 bases, J lost 6 bases, and 12 bases lay in between. The CDR3 sequence is CASSLGPGSDEKLFF. The CDR3 coding sequence is TGCGCCAGCAGCTTGGGCCCGGGGTCGGATGAAAAACTGTTTTTT.